Listed below are T cell receptor beta chains from one sample, sequenced in a study of CD8 T cells in Susac syndrome. A single record per CDR3 protein comes from TCRdb applying MiXCR to the immunoSEQ multiplex PCR reads. The sample records tens of thousands of distinct CDR3 sequences, roughly 93% being singletons. The sample consisted of CD8+ T cells from PBMCs. The source of these receptors is a human donor with multiple sclerosis. Each CDR3 is given with its conserved first and last residue. D genes are given only for firm matches. Clone size is not always given. Where it is, it says once, few, many or a class for expanded clones.

j_call d_call clone_size v_call cdr3_nt cdr3_aa
TRBJ1-2 TRBD1 . TRBV27 TGTGCCAGCAGTTTCGACAGGGAAGGCTACACCTTC CASSFDREGYTF
TRBJ2-2 . once TRBV24-1 TGTGCCACCGGCGCCGGGGAGCTGTTTTTT CATGAGELFF
TRBJ2-5 . . TRBV7-7 TGTGCCAGCAGTTATTCCGGGGCGGCCCAAGAGACCCAGTACTTC CASSYSGAAQETQYF
TRBJ2-7 . . TRBV7-9 TGTGCCAGCAGCTTAGGGTCCCTCTACGAGCAGTACTTC CASSLGSLYEQYF
TRBJ2-5 TRBD2 . TRBV20-1 TGCAGTGCTAGAGATCTAGCGGGGGATGAAAAAGAGACCCAGTACTTC CSARDLAGDEKETQYF
TRBJ2-7 . . TRBV6-2/TRBV6-3 TGTGCCAGCAGTTACGGGCAGGGGACCTACGAGCAGTACTTC CASSYGQGTYEQYF
TRBJ2-3 . . TRBV20-1 TGCAGTGCTAGAGAAAGCGGTTTCACAGATACGCAGTATTTT CSARESGFTDTQYF
TRBJ1-5 TRBD1 . TRBV19 TGTGCCACGGGGACAGACTTCCCTGCCCAGCATTTT CATGTDFPAQHF
TRBJ2-7 . . TRBV20-1 TGCAGTGCTAGTGAAACAACTCTCACCTACGAGCAGTACTTC CSASETTLTYEQYF
TRBJ2-1 TRBD2 . TRBV12-3/TRBV12-4 TGTGCCAGCATTAGCGGGGCATACAATGAGCAGTTCTTC CASISGAYNEQFF
TRBJ2-1 . . TRBV28 TGTGCCAGCAGGTCCCCAGGGGCAGGGATGGCTAATGGGCAGTTCTTC CASRSPGAGMANGQFF
TRBJ1-6 TRBD1 once TRBV29-1 TGCAGCGATTCAACCGGGACAGTGGATTCACCCCTCCACTTT CSDSTGTVDSPLHF
TRBJ1-3 TRBD1 . TRBV19 TGTGCCAGTAGTATGACGACAGGGACATTTGGAAACACCATATATTTT CASSMTTGTFGNTIYF
TRBJ2-7 . . TRBV12-3/TRBV12-4 TGTGCCAGCAGTCCCTGGTTTGGATACGAGCAGTACTTC CASSPWFGYEQYF
TRBJ2-7 TRBD1 few TRBV11-2 TGTGCCAGCAGCACAGGGGCCTACGAGCAGTACTTC CASSTGAYEQYF
TRBJ2-4 . . TRBV15 TGTGCCACCAGCAGAGTCGTTACAATCTCAGAAGACATTCAGTACTTC CATSRVVTISEDIQYF
TRBJ1-2 . . TRBV5-4 TGTGCCAGCAGCCCGGGGGACGGCTACACCTTC CASSPGDGYTF
TRBJ2-7 . . TRBV5-5 TGTGCCAGCAGTTACTTATCGGACGAGCAGTACTTC CASSYLSDEQYF
TRBJ2-2 . . TRBV3-1 TGTGCCAGCACCAACGGGGGGCCAGAGAACACCGGGGAGCTGTTTTTT CASTNGGPENTGELFF
TRBJ2-7 . . TRBV27 TGTGCCAGCAGTTTGGCGGGGAACTACGAGCAGTACTTC CASSLAGNYEQYF
TRBJ1-2 . . TRBV12-3/TRBV12-4 TGTGCCAGCAGACGGAGAGACAATGGCTACACCTTC CASRRRDNGYTF
TRBJ2-7 TRBD2 . TRBV4-1 TGCGCCAGCAGCCAGATAGCGGGGGCCACCCTAGGGCAGTACTTC CASSQIAGATLGQYF
TRBJ1-1 . . TRBV2 TGTGCCAGCAGTGACCAGCAGGGGCAAGCTTTCTTT CASSDQQGQAFF
TRBJ1-1 TRBD1 . TRBV29-1 TGCAGCGCCAAAGGCACAGGGGAAATGTCTGAAGCTTTCTTT CSAKGTGEMSEAFF
TRBJ2-3 . . TRBV6-5 TGTGCCAGCAGAGCAGGGGATGAGGCAGATACGCAGTATTTT CASRAGDEADTQYF
TRBJ2-1 TRBD2 . TRBV3-1 TGTGCCAGCAGCCAACTAGCGGGGACGTACAATGAGCAGTTCTTC CASSQLAGTYNEQFF
TRBJ2-1 TRBD2 . TRBV5-1 TGCGCCAGCAGCTTGGTGGCGGGGGGACCCAATGAGCAGTTCTTC CASSLVAGGPNEQFF
TRBJ1-5 TRBD1 . TRBV19 TGTGCCAGTAACCCGGGACAGAAGAATCAGCCCCAGCATTTT CASNPGQKNQPQHF
TRBJ1-1 TRBD1 . TRBV28 TGTGCCAGCAGTCCCAGACAGGGTGTAACTGAAGCTTTCTTT CASSPRQGVTEAFF
TRBJ1-2 . . TRBV28 TGTGCCAGCAGTACCTGGGCCCGGCGGGGGAGATATGGCTACACCTTC CASSTWARRGRYGYTF
TRBJ2-5 . . TRBV20-1 TGCAGTTCCCCCCGCTCGGAGACCCAGTACTTC CSSPRSETQYF
TRBJ2-7 TRBD1 . TRBV3-1 TGTGCCAGCAGCCCGGGGGCCGGACAGGGTACCTACGAGCAGTACTTC CASSPGAGQGTYEQYF
TRBJ2-7 . . TRBV3-1 TGTGCCAGCAGCCAGACCCCCTCCTACGAGCAGTACTTC CASSQTPSYEQYF
TRBJ2-1 . . TRBV18 TGTGCCAGCTCAACCCCCAGGAGAGGGGCGAACAATGAGCAGTTCTTC CASSTPRRGANNEQFF
TRBJ1-2 . . TRBV5-4 TGTGCCAGCAGCTTGGCCGAGGACCAGCAGGGCTACACCTTC CASSLAEDQQGYTF
TRBJ2-7 . . TRBV19 TGTGCCAGTAGTATTCCGGGTCCCGAGCAGTACTTC CASSIPGPEQYF
TRBJ1-1 . . TRBV6-5 TGTGCCAGCAGTTACTCGAGTGAGAGCACTGAAGCTTTCTTT CASSYSSESTEAFF
TRBJ2-2 . . TRBV12-3/TRBV12-4 TGTGCCAGCGAGAAGGTGGGGGGAACCGGGGAGCTGTTTTTT CASEKVGGTGELFF
TRBJ1-2 TRBD1 . TRBV7-9 TGTGCCAGCAGCTTAACTCCGACCCATGTACAGGGGACCTATGGCTACACCTTC CASSLTPTHVQGTYGYTF
TRBJ2-1 TRBD2 once TRBV6-2/TRBV6-3 TGTGCCAGCAGACCTCCCGAGACTAGCGGTTACAATGAGCAGTTCTTC CASRPPETSGYNEQFF